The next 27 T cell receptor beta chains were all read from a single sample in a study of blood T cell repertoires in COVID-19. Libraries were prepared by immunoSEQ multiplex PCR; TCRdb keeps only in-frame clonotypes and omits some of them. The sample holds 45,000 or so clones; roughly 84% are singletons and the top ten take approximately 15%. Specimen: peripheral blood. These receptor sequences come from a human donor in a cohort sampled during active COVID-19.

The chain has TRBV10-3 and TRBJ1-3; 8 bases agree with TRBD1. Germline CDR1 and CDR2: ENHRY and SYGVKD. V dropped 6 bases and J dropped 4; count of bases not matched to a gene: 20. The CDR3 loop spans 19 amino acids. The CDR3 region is CAISYPGDRGISIGNTIYF. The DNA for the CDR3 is TGTGCCATCAGCTACCCGGGAGACAGGGGAATATCGATCGGAAACACCATATATTTT.

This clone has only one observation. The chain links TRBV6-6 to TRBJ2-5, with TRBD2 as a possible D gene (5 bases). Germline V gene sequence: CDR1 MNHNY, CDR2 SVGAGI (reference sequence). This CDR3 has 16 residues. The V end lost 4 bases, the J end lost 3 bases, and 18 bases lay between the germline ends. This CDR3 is CASSSRLRGIEETQYF. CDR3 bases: TGTGCCAGCAGTTCGAGGCTCCGGGGAATCGAAGAGACCCAGTACTTC.

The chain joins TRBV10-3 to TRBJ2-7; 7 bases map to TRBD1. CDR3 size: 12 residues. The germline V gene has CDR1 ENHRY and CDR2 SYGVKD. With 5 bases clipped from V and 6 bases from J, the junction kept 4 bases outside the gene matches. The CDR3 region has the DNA TGTGCCATCAGTCCGGGACAGTTCGAGCAGTACTTC. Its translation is CAISPGQFEQYF.

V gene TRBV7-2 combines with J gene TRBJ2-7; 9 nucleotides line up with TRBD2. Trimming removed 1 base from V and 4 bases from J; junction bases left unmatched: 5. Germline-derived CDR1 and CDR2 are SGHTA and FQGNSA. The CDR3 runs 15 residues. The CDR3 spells CASSLVSSGTYEQYF. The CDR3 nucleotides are TGTGCCAGCAGCTTAGTGTCTAGCGGGACATACGAGCAGTACTTC. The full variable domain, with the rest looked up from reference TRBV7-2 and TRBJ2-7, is GAGVSQSPSNKVTEKGKDVELRCDPISGHTALYWYRQSLGQGLEFLIYFQGNSAPDKSGLPSDRFSAERTGGSVSTLTIQRTQQEDSAVYLCASSLVSSGTYEQYFGPGTRLTVT.

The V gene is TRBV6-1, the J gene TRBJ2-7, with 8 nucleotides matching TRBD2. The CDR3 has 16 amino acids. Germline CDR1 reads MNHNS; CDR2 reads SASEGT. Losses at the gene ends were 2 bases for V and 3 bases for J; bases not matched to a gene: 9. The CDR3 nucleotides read TGTGCCAGCAGTGAACGTTCCGGGACTAGATTCTACGAGCAGTACTTC. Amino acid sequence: CASSERSGTRFYEQYF.

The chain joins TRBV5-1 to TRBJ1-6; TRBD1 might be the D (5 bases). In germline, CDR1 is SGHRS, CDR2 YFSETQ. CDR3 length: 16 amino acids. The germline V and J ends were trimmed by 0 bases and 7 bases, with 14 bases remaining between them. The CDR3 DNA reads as TGCGCCAGCAGCTTGGACTACGGGAGGGGCAATTCACCCCTCCACTTT. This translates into CASSLDYGRGNSPLHF.

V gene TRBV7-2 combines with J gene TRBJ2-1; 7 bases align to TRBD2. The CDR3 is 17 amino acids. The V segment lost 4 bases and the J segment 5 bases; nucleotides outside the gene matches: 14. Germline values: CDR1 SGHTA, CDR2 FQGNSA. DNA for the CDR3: TGTGCCAGCAGCTCCAAACCCGGCGGGGGAGGGCACAATGAGCAGTTCTTC. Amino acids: CASSSKPGGGGHNEQFF.

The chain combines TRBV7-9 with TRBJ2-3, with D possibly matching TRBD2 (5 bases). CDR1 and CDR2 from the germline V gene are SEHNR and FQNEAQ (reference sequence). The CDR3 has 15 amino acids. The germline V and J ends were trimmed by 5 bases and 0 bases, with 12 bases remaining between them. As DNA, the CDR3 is TGTGCCAGCAGCGCGGGCTGGATCAGCACAGATACGCAGTATTTT. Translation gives CASSAGWISTDTQYF.

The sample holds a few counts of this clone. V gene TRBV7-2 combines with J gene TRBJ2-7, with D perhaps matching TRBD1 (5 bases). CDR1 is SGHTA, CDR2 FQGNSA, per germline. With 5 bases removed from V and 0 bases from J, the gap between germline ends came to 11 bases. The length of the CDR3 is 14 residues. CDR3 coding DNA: TGTGCCAGCAGCCAGGACATGAGCTCCTACGAGCAGTACTTC. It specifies CASSQDMSSYEQYF.

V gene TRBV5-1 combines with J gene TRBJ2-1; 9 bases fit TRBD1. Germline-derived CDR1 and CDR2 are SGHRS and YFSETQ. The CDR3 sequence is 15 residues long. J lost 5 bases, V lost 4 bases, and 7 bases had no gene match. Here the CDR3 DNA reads TGCGCCAGCAGCATTAGGACAGGGGAGAACAATGAGCAGTTCTTC. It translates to CASSIRTGENNEQFF. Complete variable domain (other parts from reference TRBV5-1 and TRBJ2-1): KAGVTQTPRYLIKTRGQQVTLSCSPISGHRSVSWYQQTPGQGLQFLFEYFSETQRNKGNFPGRFSGRQFSNSRSEMNVSTLELGDSALYLCASSIRTGENNEQFFGPGTRLTVL.

CDR3: CASSGSGRIGGELFF. The CDR3 nucleotides are TGTGCCAGCAGTGGAAGCGGGAGAATCGGCGGGGAGCTGTTTTTT. The chain recombines TRBV28 with TRBJ2-2; 8 bases match TRBD2. CDR1 MDHEN and CDR2 SYDVKM come from the germline V gene. The V and J ends lost 5 bases and 7 bases, in that order; junction bases with no gene match: 9. The CDR3 consists of 15 residues.

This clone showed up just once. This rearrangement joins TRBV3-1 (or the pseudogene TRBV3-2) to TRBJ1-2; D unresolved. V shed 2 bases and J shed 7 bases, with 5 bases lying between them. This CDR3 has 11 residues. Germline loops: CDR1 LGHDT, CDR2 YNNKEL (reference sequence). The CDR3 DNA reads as TGTGCCAGCAGCCAACAGTCTGGCTACACCTTC. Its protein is CASSQQSGYTF.

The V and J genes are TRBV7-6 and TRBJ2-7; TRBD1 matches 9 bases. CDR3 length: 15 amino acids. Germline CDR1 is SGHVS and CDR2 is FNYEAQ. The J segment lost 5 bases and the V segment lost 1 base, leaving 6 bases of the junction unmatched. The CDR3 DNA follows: TGTGCCAGCAGCTTAGTCGGGGGACAGGGCCACGAGCAGTACTTC. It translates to CASSLVGGQGHEQYF.

CDR3: CASSPLRVRTSPVEQYF. The CDR3 DNA reads as TGTGCCAGCTCACCCTTAAGGGTCCGGACAAGCCCTGTAGAGCAGTACTTC. The chain is built from TRBV18 and TRBJ2-7; weak D call: TRBD1 (5 bases). This CDR3 comprises 17 residues. Germline lookup yields CDR1 KGHSH and CDR2 LQKENI. V was trimmed by 3 bases and J by 7 bases, leaving 25 bases between them.

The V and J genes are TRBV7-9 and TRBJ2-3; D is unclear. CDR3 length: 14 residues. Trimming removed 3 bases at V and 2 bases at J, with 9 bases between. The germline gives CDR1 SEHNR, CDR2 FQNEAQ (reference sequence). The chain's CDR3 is CASSFTSDTDTQYF. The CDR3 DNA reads TGTGCCAGCAGCTTTACCAGCGACACAGATACGCAGTATTTT.

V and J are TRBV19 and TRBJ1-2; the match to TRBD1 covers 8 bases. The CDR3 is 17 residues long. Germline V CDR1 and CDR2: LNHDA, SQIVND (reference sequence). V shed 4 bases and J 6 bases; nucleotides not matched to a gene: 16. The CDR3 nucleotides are TGTGCCAGTAGTACCCAAGGACAGGGATCCCTTTCTCATGGCTACACCTTC. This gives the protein CASSTQGQGSLSHGYTF.

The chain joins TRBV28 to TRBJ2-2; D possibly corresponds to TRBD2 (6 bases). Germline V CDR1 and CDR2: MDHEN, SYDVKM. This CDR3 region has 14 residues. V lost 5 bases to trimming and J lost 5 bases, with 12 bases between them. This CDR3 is CASSLGGRTGELFF. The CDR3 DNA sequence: TGTGCCAGCAGTCTCGGAGGGAGGACCGGGGAGCTGTTTTTT.

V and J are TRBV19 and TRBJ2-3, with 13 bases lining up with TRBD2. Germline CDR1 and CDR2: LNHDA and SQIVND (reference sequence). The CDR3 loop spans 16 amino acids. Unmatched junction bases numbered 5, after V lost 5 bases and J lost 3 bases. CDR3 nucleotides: TGTGCCAGTAGTTTCGGACTAGCGGGGGATACAGATACGCAGTATTTT. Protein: CASSFGLAGDTDTQYF. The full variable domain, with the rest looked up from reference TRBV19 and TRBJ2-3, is DGGITQSPKYLFRKEGQNVTLSCEQNLNHDAMYWYRQDPGQGLRLIYYSQIVNDFQKGDIAEGYSVSREKKESFPLTVTSAQKNPTAFYLCASSFGLAGDTDTQYFGPGTRLTVL.

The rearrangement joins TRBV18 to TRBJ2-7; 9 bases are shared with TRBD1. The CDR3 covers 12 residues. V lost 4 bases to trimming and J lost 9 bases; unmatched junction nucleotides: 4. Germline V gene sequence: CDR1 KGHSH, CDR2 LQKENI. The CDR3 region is CASSRDREVQYF. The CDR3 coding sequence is TGTGCCAGCTCACGGGACAGGGAGGTGCAGTACTTC.

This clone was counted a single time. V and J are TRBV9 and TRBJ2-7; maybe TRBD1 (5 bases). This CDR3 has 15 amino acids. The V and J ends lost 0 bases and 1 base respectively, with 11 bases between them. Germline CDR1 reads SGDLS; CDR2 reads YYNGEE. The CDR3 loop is CASSVDTGHSYEQYF. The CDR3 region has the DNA TGTGCCAGCAGCGTAGATACAGGCCATTCCTACGAGCAGTACTTC. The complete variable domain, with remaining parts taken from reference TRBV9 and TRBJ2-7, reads DSGVTQTPKHLITATGQRVTLRCSPRSGDLSVYWYQQSLDQGLQFLIQYYNGEERAKGNILERFSAQQFPDLHSELNLSSLELGDSALYFCASSVDTGHSYEQYFGPGTRLTVT.

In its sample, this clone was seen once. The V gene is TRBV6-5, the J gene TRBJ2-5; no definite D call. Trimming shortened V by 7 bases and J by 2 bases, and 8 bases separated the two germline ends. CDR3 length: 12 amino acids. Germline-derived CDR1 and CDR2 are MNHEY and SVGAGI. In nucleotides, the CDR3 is TGTGCCAGCATCGCCCTACAAGAGACCCAGTACTTC. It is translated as CASIALQETQYF.

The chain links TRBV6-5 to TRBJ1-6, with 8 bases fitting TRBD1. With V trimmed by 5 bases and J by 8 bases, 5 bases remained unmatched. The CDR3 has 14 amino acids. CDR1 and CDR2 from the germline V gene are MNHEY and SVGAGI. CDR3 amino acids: CASSRDRSDSPLHF. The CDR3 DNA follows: TGTGCCAGCAGTCGGGACAGGAGTGATTCACCCCTCCACTTT.

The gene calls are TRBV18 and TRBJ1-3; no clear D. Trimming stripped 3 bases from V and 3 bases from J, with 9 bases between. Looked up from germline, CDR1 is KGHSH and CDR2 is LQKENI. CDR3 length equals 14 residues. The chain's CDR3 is CASSPSGYGNTIYF. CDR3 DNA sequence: TGTGCCAGCTCACCGTCGGGGTATGGAAACACCATATATTTT.

The DNA for the CDR3 is TGTGCCAGCGGGACAGGAAAACACAATGAGCAGTTCTTC. Translating it yields CASGTGKHNEQFF. The chain employs TRBV7-8 and TRBJ2-1; 8 bases map to TRBD1. Trimming took 8 bases from V and 5 from J; bases not matched to a gene: 5. CDR3 length equals 13 residues. Per germline, CDR1 SGHVS and CDR2 FQNEAQ.

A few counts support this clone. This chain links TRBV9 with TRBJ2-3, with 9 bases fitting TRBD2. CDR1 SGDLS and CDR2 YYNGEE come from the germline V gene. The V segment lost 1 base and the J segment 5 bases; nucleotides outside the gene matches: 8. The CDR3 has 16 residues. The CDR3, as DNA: TGTGCCAGCAGCGTAACCAGCGGGGGGCCCATAGATACGCAGTATTTT. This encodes CASSVTSGGPIDTQYF.

The CDR3 region has the DNA TGTGCCAGCAGCTTCCAGGGAAGTGGAAACACCATATATTTT. Its protein product is CASSFQGSGNTIYF. The V gene is TRBV11-2, the J gene TRBJ1-3; tentatively, D is TRBD1 (5 bases). V dropped 3 bases and J dropped 3 bases, with 9 bases sitting between them. CDR1 and CDR2 (germline): SGHAT, FQNNGV. This CDR3 is 14 amino acids long.

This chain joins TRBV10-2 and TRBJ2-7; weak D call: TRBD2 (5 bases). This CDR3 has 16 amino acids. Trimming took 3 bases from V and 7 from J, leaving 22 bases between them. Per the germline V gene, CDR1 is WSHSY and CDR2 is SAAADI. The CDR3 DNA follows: TGCGCCAGCAGTGACCGGCCAGGTGGGAGCGCTGGGGAGCAGTACTTC. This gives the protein CASSDRPGGSAGEQYF.